The source of this T cell receptor (beta chain) is a study of blood T cell repertoires in COVID-19. Across the whole study: In each case, the material was cDNA or gDNA derived from T cells, B-cell-depleted T cells, or PBMCs.

The junction had 3 bases not matched to a gene; V was cut back by 4 bases and J by 3 bases. In germline, CDR1 is SGHTA, CDR2 FQGNSA. The CDR3 runs 14 residues. The assay was immunoSEQ multiplex PCR, and TCRdb's table has in-frame clones only and misses some. The sample lists under 130,000 clones, approximately 69% occurring once. This TCR was sampled from a man aged 80 or over with acute or convalescent COVID-19. The chain joins TRBV7-2 to TRBJ1-5; TRBD1 matches at 7 bases. Material for sequencing was peripheral blood. CDR3 sequence reads: CASSSGTDNQPQHF. CDR3 coding DNA: TGTGCCAGCAGCTCTGGGACAGACAATCAGCCCCAGCATTTT.